This T cell receptor (beta chain) was obtained from a study of T cells in Graves' hyperthyroidism and ophthalmopathy. Whole-study results and caveats: Model-based prediction identified ophthalmopathy a median 6.5 months prior to its onset.

Template material for amplifying TCR beta CDR3 regions consisted of RNA transcripts. During a first-round RT-PCR of the TCR CDR3, the HTBI primer set was used. TCRdb re-analysed the multiplex PCR reads in MiXCR, keeping a single row per CDR3 protein. The data show around 190,000 distinct CDR3 sequences, around 16% seen once. A remark on this clonotype: Its antigen is not known.

The V gene's germline CDR1 is SGHAT and CDR2 FQNNGV. The V end lost 1 base, the J end lost 10 bases, and 11 bases lay between the germline ends. The CDR3 contains 13 residues. The sequenced sample was blood. The receptor was isolated from a woman aged 45-60 years with Graves' hyperthyroidism. V and J are TRBV11-2 and TRBJ2-1; D is ambiguous. CDR3 DNA: TGTGCCAGCAGCTTAGTGGCGGCCAGGGAGCAGTTCTTC. This encodes CASSLVAAREQFF.